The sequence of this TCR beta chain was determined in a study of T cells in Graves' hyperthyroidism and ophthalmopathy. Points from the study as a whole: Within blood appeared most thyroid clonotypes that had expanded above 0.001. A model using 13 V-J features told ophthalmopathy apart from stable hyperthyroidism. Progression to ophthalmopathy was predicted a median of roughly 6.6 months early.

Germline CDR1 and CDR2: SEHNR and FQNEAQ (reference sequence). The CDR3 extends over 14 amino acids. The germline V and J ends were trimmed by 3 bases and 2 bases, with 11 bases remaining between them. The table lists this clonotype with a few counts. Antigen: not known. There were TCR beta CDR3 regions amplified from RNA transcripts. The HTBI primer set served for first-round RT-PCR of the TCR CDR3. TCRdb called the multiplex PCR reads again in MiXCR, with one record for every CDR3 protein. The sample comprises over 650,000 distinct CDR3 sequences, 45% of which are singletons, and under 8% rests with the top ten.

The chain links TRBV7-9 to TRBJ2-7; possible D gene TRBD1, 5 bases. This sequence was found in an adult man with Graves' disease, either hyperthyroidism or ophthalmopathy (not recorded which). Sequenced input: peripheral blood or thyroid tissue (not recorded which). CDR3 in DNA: TGTGCCAGCAGCTTGGCTAGGACAACCTACGAGCAGTACTTC. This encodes CASSLARTTYEQYF.